This record concerns one TCR beta chain sequence. These data are taken from a study of shared clonotypes between healthy human individuals. The germline V gene has CDR1 MDHEN and CDR2 SYDVKM. V gave up 4 bases and J gave up 7 bases, with 16 bases separating them. The CDR3 runs to 14 residues. Generated by immunoSEQ multiplex PCR, the TCRdb table keeps only in-frame clones and is missing some. In the table there are millions of clones, about 92% of which are singletons. Into CD45RA+ naive and CD45RA-negative memory subsets, the CD4+ cells were split. Sequencing used naive CD4+ T cells sorted from blood. Specified subset: CD45RA+ positively selected. This clonotype originated in a man aged 18 to 29 in good health. The chain links TRBV28 to TRBJ1-2, with D unresolved. The CDR3 nucleotides are TGTGCCAGCAGTTCAACGGGGTTTGAGTCTGGCTACACCTTC. This translates into CASSSTGFESGYTF.